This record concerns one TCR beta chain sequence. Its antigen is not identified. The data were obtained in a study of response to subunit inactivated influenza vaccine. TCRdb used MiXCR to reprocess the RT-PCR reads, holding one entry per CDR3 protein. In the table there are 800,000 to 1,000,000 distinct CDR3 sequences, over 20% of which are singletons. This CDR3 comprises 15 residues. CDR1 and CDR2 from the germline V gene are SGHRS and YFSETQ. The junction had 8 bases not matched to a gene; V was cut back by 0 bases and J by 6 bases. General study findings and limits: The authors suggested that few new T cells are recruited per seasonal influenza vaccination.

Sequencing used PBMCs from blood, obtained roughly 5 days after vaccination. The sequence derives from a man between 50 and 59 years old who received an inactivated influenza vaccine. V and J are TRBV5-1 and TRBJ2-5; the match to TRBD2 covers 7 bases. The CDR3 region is CASSLAGTSDQTQYF. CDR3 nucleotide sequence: TGCGCCAGCAGCTTGGCCGGTACTAGCGATCAGACCCAGTACTTC.